This T cell receptor beta chain was documented in a study of T cells of healthy individuals. With respect to this clonotype: An end of the junction differs from the germline gene, which may be a read error.

Germline CDR1 and CDR2: LNHDA and SQIVND (reference sequence). CDR3 length: 13 amino acids. Each CDR3 protein gets one entry after TCRdb re-called the 5' RACE reads with MiXCR. The data show fewer than 75,000 distinct CDR3 sequences, about 16% seen once. The TCR comes from a human donor in good health. This rearrangement joins TRBV19 to TRBJ2-7; D call uncertain. The CDR3 spells CASSIGHPYEQCF. The CDR3 DNA reads as TGTGCCAGTAGTATAGGACATCCCTACGAGCAGTGCTTC. The full variable domain, completed using reference TRBV19 and TRBJ2-7, is DGGITQSPKYLFRKEGQNVTLSCEQNLNHDAMYWYRQDPGQGLRLIYYSQIVNDFQKGDIAEGYSVSREKKESFPLTVTSAQKNPTAFYLCASSIGHPYEQCFGPGTRLTVT.